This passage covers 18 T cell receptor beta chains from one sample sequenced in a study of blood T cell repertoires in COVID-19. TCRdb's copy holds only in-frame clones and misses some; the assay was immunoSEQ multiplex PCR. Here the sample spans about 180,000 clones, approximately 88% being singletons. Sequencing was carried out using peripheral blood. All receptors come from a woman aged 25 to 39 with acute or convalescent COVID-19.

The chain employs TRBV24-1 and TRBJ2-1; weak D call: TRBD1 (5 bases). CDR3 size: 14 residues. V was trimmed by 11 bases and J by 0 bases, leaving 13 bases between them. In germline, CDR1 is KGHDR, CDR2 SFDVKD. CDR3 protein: CASTRTNSYNEQFF. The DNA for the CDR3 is TGTGCCAGTACCCGGACAAACTCCTACAATGAGCAGTTCTTC.

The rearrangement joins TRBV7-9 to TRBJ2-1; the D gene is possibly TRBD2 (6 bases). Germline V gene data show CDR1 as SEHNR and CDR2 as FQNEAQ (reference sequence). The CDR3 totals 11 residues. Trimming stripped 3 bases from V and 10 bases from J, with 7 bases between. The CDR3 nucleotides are TGTGCCAGCAGCTTTCTAGCGGAGCAGTTCTTC. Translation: CASSFLAEQFF.

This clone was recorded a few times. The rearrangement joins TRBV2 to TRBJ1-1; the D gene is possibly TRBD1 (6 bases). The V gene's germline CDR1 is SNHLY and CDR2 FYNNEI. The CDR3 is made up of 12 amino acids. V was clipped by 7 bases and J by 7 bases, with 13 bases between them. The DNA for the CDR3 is TGTGCCAGCACTAGGGGGGGCAGTGAAGCTTTCTTT. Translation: CASTRGGSEAFF. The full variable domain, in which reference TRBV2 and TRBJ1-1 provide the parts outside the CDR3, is EPEVTQTPSHQVTQMGQEVILRCVPISNHLYFYWYRQILGQKVEFLVSFYNNEISEKSEIFDDQFSVERPDGSNFTLKIRSTKLEDSAMYFCASTRGGSEAFFGQGTRLTVV.

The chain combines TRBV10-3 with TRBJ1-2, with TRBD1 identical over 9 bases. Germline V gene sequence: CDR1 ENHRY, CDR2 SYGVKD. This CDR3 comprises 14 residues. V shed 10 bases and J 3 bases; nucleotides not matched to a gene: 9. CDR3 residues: CATSRTGVDYGYTF. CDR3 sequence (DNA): TGTGCCACCTCTAGGACAGGGGTGGACTATGGCTACACCTTC.

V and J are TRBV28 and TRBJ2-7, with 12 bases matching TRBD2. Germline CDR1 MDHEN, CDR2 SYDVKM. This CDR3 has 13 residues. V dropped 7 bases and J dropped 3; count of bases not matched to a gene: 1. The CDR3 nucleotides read TGTGCCAGCACTAGCGGGAGGGTCTACGAGCAGTACTTC. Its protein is CASTSGRVYEQYF.

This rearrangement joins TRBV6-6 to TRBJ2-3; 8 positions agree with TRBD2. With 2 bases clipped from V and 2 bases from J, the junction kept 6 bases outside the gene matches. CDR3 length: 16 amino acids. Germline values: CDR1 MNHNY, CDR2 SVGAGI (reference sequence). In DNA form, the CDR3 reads TGTGCCAGCAGTTACCCCACGGGGGGGATCACAGATACGCAGTATTTT. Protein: CASSYPTGGITDTQYF.

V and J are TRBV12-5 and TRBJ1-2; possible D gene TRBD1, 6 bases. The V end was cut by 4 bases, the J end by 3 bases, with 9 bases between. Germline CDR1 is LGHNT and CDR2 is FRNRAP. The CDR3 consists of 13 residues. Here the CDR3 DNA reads TGTGCTAGTGGTTGGGACAACCACTATGGCTACACCTTC. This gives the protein CASGWDNHYGYTF. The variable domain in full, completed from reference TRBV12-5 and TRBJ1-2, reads DARVTQTPRHKVTEMGQEVTMRCQPILGHNTVFWYRQTMMQGLELLAYFRNRAPLDDSGMPKDRFSAEMPDATLATLKIQPSEPRDSAVYFCASGWDNHYGYTFGSGTRLTVV.

Here the CDR3 DNA reads TGTGCCAGCAGTGATCGGAGCGGGAGCCCGGCAGGGACAGATACGCAGTATTTT. Amino acid sequence: CASSDRSGSPAGTDTQYF. The V and J genes are TRBV6-1 and TRBJ2-3, with 8 bases identical to TRBD2. Germline V CDR1 and CDR2: MNHNS, SASEGT. The CDR3 runs 18 residues. Trimming took 3 bases from V and 3 from J; bases not matched to a gene: 14.

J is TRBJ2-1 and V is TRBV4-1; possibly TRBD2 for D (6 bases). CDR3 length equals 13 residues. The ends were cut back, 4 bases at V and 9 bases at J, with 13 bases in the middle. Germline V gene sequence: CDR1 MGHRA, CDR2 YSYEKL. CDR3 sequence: CASSPFSGGEQFF. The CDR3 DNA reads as TGCGCCAGCAGCCCCTTCTCCGGGGGTGAGCAGTTCTTC.

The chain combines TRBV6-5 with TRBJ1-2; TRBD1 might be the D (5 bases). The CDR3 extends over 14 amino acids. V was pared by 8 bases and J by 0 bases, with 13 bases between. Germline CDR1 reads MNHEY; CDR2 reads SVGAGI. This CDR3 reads CASSAAGTNYGYTF. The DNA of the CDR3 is TGTGCCAGCTCTGCGGCAGGGACTAACTATGGCTACACCTTC.

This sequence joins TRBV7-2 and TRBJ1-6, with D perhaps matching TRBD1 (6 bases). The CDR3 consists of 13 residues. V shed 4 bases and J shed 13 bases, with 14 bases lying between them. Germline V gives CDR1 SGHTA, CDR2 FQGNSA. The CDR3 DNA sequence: TGTGCCAGCAGCTATGAACAGGGCCGGCCCCTCCACTTT. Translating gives CASSYEQGRPLHF.

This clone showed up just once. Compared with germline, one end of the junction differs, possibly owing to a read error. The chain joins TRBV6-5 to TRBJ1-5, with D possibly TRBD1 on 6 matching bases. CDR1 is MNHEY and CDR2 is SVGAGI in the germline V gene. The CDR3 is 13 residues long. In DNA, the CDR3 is TGTGCCAGCCAGGACAGTAGCTATCAGCCCCAGCATTTT. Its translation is CASQDSSYQPQHF.

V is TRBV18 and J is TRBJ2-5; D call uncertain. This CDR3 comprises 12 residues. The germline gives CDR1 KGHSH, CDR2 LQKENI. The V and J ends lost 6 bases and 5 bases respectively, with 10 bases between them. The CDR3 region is CASSLLWETQYF. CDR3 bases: TGTGCCAGCTCCCTACTCTGGGAGACCCAGTACTTC.

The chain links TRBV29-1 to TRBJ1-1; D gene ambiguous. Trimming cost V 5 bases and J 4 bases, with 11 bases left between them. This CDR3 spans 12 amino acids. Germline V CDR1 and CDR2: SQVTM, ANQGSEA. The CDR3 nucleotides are TGCAGCGTTTTGACGCCGGGCACTGAAGCTTTCTTT. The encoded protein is CSVLTPGTEAFF.

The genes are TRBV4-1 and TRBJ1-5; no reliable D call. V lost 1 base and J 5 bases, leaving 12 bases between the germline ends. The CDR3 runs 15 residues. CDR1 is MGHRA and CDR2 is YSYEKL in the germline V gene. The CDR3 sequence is CASSQVSDDYQPQHF. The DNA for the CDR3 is TGCGCCAGCAGCCAAGTTTCCGATGACTATCAGCCCCAGCATTTT.

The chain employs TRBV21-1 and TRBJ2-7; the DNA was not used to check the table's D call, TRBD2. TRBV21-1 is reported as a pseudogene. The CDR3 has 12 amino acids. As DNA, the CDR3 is TGTGCCAGCAGCCCGGGCCTCGGGGGGCAGTACTTC. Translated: CASSPGLGGQYF.

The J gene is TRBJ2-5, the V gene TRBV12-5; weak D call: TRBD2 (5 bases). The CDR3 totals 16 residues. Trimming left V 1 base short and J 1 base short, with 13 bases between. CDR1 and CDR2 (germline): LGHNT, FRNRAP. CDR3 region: CASGLGGPSSQETQYF. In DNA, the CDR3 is TGTGCTAGTGGTTTGGGCGGGCCTAGCAGCCAAGAGACCCAGTACTTC.

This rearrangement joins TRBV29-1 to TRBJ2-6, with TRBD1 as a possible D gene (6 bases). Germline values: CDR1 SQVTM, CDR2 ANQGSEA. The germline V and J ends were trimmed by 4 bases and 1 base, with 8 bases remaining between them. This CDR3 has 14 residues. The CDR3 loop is CSVAQGSGANVLTF. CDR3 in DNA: TGCAGCGTTGCACAGGGATCTGGGGCCAACGTCCTGACTTTC.